These 32 T cell receptor beta chains were all obtained from the same sample, sequenced in a study of CD8+ T cells in alopecia areata. The authors extracted RNA and reverse transcribed it into cDNA as the sequencing template. This table comes from immunoSEQ multiplex PCR, and its TCRdb copy is limited to in-frame clones, with some not included. The repertoire holds around 210,000 clones, with 56% as singletons. Input material: CD8+ T cells sorted from blood. Source of these receptors: a human donor in good health.

There are a few counts of this clone. The CDR3 bases are TGTGCCAGCAGTTCGTACGGGGGGGCAGAGACCCAGTACTTC. The encoded protein is CASSSYGGAETQYF. V and J are TRBV6-5 and TRBJ2-5; 8 positions agree with TRBD2. After removal of 4 bases from V and 4 bases from J, the junction contained 5 bases not matched to a gene. This CDR3 contains 14 residues. The germline V gene has CDR1 MNHEY and CDR2 SVGAGI.

V gene TRBV11-2 combines with J gene TRBJ2-7, with D perhaps matching TRBD2 (6 bases). The CDR3 consists of 15 residues. Germline-derived CDR1 and CDR2 are SGHAT and FQNNGV. Deletions cut 3 bases from V and 2 bases from J, with 14 bases between. The CDR3: CASSFAPEGTYEQYF. The CDR3 DNA sequence: TGTGCCAGCAGCTTTGCTCCGGAGGGGACCTACGAGCAGTACTTC.

This clone was recorded a few times. The V call is TRBV25-1, the J call TRBJ1-2; TRBD1 agrees at 8 bases. Per germline, CDR1 MGHDK and CDR2 SYGVNS. The CDR3 has 15 amino acids. After removal of 2 bases from V and 3 bases from J, the junction contained 5 bases not matched to a gene. The CDR3 nucleotides are TGTGCCAGCAGTGAAACTACAGGGGGGTACTATGGCTACACCTTC. Protein: CASSETTGGYYGYTF.

As regards this clone: Other DNA sequences in this sample translate to the same CDR3. The chain has TRBV4-1 and TRBJ2-7; TRBD1 aligns across 8 bases. This CDR3 comprises 14 residues. The germline V gene encodes CDR1 MGHRA and CDR2 YSYEKL. J lost 3 bases, V lost 1 base, and 2 bases had no gene match. The CDR3 region is CASSQGGQGYEQYF. CDR3 coding DNA: TGCGCCAGCAGCCAAGGTGGACAGGGCTACGAGCAGTACTTC.

The V and J genes are TRBV4-1 and TRBJ1-1; D not resolved. Trimming took off 0 bases at V and 1 base at J, with 15 bases between the two ends. The CDR3 contains 17 residues. Germline CDR1 MGHRA, CDR2 YSYEKL. As DNA, the CDR3 is TGCGCCAGCAGCCAAGATGATTCAAGATGGGGGAACACTGAAGCTTTCTTT. Amino acid sequence: CASSQDDSRWGNTEAFF.

This clone has only one observation. The chain links TRBV29-1 to TRBJ2-3, with D perhaps matching TRBD2 (5 bases). CDR1 is SQVTM and CDR2 is ANQGSEA in the germline V gene. The length of the CDR3 is 14 residues. Trimming pared 4 bases from V and 5 bases from J, leaving 16 bases between. CDR3: CSVVPREGVDTQYF. The CDR3 DNA reads TGCAGCGTTGTCCCCCGTGAGGGTGTAGATACGCAGTATTTT.

The chain uses TRBV6-4 and TRBJ2-1, with 12 bases that match TRBD2. Germline lookup yields CDR1 MRHNA and CDR2 SNTAGT. The CDR3 is 15 amino acids. V gave up 2 bases and J gave up 4 bases; unmatched junction bases: 0. This CDR3 is CASSDLAGGYNEQFF. The CDR3 DNA reads as TGTGCCAGCAGTGACCTAGCGGGGGGGTACAATGAGCAGTTCTTC.

The rearrangement joins TRBV4-1 to TRBJ1-4; D not resolved. The V end lost 0 bases, the J end lost 5 bases, and 10 bases lay between the germline ends. Germline V gives CDR1 MGHRA, CDR2 YSYEKL. The CDR3 runs to 15 residues. The CDR3 DNA reads TGCGCCAGCAGCCAAGATCCCAGCGTGAATGAAAAACTGTTTTTT. It translates to CASSQDPSVNEKLFF.

The gene calls are TRBV2 and TRBJ1-4; D gene ambiguous. The CDR3 extends over 13 amino acids. Per the germline V gene, CDR1 is SNHLY and CDR2 is FYNNEI. Trimming removed 6 bases from V and 4 bases from J, with 9 bases in between. CDR3 sequence (DNA): TGTGCCAGCAGCGGACCGAATAATGAAAAACTGTTTTTT. This encodes CASSGPNNEKLFF.

This clone was counted only a few times. The chain links TRBV19 to TRBJ2-4; D gene uncertain. The CDR3 consists of 14 residues. Per the germline V gene, CDR1 is LNHDA and CDR2 is SQIVND (reference sequence). Trimming shortened V by 5 bases and J by 2 bases, and 10 bases separated the two germline ends. The CDR3 sequence: CASSSWQTKNIQYF. As DNA, the CDR3 is TGTGCCAGTAGTTCCTGGCAGACCAAAAACATTCAGTACTTC.

This chain links TRBV29-1 with TRBJ1-2; tentatively, D is TRBD1 (5 bases). The CDR3 is made up of 12 amino acids. V lost 6 bases to trimming and J lost 5 bases, with 13 bases between them. Germline loops: CDR1 SQVTM, CDR2 ANQGSEA. CDR3 in DNA: TGCAGCGTGAGGGACGGGAGATATGGCTACACCTTC. Protein sequence: CSVRDGRYGYTF.

This clone was counted only a few times. The rearrangement links TRBV2 to TRBJ2-7, with 8 positions matching TRBD2. CDR1 is SNHLY, CDR2 FYNNEI, per germline. This CDR3 is 14 amino acids long. The trim removed 2 bases at V and 1 base at J, leaving 1 base unmatched. Written as DNA, the CDR3 is TGTGCCAGCAGTGAACGGGGGGGGTCCTACGAGCAGTACTTC. Translation gives CASSERGGSYEQYF.

The rearrangement joins TRBV30 to TRBJ2-3; TRBD1 matches 8 bases. Germline V gene sequence: CDR1 GTSNPN, CDR2 SVGIG (reference sequence). Trimming took 4 bases from V and 5 from J; bases not matched to a gene: 14. This CDR3 is 16 amino acids long. The CDR3 coding sequence is TGTGCCTGGAACACCGAGGACAGGGATGAGGGAGATACGCAGTATTTT. As protein: CAWNTEDRDEGDTQYF.

This clone was counted once. This chain joins TRBV6-5 and TRBJ1-6; D remains unclear. Germline assignment: CDR1 MNHEY and CDR2 SVGAGI. Trimming pared 8 bases from V and 7 bases from J, leaving 12 bases between. This CDR3 contains 13 residues. The CDR3 region is CASGEFANSPLHF. The CDR3 DNA follows: TGTGCCAGCGGAGAGTTTGCCAATTCACCCCTCCACTTT.

This sequence joins TRBV30 and TRBJ1-1, with unresolved D. Per the germline V gene, CDR1 is GTSNPN and CDR2 is SVGIG (reference sequence). The CDR3 covers 11 residues. Trimming took off 0 bases at V and 6 bases at J, with 5 bases between the two ends. The CDR3 loop is CAWSVAAEAFF. The DNA of the CDR3 is TGTGCCTGGAGTGTAGCAGCTGAAGCTTTCTTT.

The genes are TRBV25-1 and TRBJ2-3, with TRBD2 as a possible D gene (6 bases). The CDR3 runs 15 residues. The germline V and J ends were trimmed by 4 bases and 1 base, with 12 bases remaining between them. Per the germline V gene, CDR1 is MGHDK and CDR2 is SYGVNS. The CDR3: CASSVRKRGTDTQYF. In DNA form, the CDR3 reads TGTGCCAGCAGTGTTCGCAAGCGGGGCACAGATACGCAGTATTTT.

This clone was observed once. V is TRBV29-1 and J is TRBJ1-1; D ambiguous. V lost 4 bases to trimming and J lost 4 bases, with 13 bases between them. This CDR3 has 13 residues. Germline values: CDR1 SQVTM, CDR2 ANQGSEA. The CDR3 sequence is CSVVGRGGTEAFF. The CDR3 nucleotides read TGCAGCGTTGTAGGACGGGGTGGCACTGAAGCTTTCTTT.

The rearrangement links TRBV4-1 to TRBJ2-3, with D perhaps TRBD1 (6 bases). Trimming removed 6 bases at V and 0 bases at J, with 7 bases between. The CDR3 consists of 13 residues. Germline CDR1 is MGHRA and CDR2 is YSYEKL. CDR3 amino acids: CASRGASTDTQYF. The CDR3 nucleotides read TGCGCCAGCAGGGGGGCTAGCACAGATACGCAGTATTTT.

J is TRBJ2-3 and V is TRBV9; tentatively, D is TRBD1 (6 bases). Germline V gene sequence: CDR1 SGDLS, CDR2 YYNGEE. Trimming left V 3 bases short and J 6 bases short, with 11 bases between. The CDR3 totals 13 residues. The CDR3 region has the DNA TGTGCCAGCAGCGCCTCAACAGGGGATACGCAGTATTTT. Translation: CASSASTGDTQYF.

The rearrangement links TRBV10-2 to TRBJ2-3; D perhaps matches TRBD2 (5 bases). CDR1 is WSHSY, CDR2 SAAADI, per germline. V was shortened by 7 bases and J by 1 base, with 12 bases between the two germline ends. CDR3 length equals 14 residues. The DNA for the CDR3 is TGCGCCAGCACGGCGGGTCCCGGCACAGATACGCAGTATTTT. Its protein is CASTAGPGTDTQYF.

This clone was observed a few times. The junction departs from germline at one end; a sequencing error may be responsible. This sample also contains other DNA sequences that code for the same CDR3. The chain employs TRBV7-9 and TRBJ1-1; D not resolved. Germline assignment: CDR1 SEHNR and CDR2 FQNEAQ (reference sequence). This CDR3 is built from 13 residues. CDR3 residues: CASSLAGNTEAFF. Here the CDR3 DNA reads TGTGCCAGCAGCCTAGCGGGGAACACTGAAGCTTTCTTT.

V gene TRBV30 combines with J gene TRBJ2-2, with 10 nucleotides matching TRBD1. CDR1 is GTSNPN, CDR2 SVGIG, per germline (reference sequence). CDR3 length: 15 residues. V gave up 3 bases and J gave up 6 bases; unmatched junction bases: 7. The CDR3 region has the DNA TGTGCCTGGAGAGCAGGGACAGGGGAATCCGGGGAGCTGTTTTTT. Translation: CAWRAGTGESGELFF.

In its sample, this clone was seen once. This sequence joins TRBV29-1 and TRBJ2-3, with D possibly TRBD2 on 6 matching bases. The CDR3 is made up of 13 amino acids. Trimming stripped 2 bases from V and 7 bases from J, with 13 bases between. Germline V gene lookup returns CDR1 SQVTM and CDR2 ANQGSEA. The CDR3 nucleotides read TGCAGCGTTGAACCGCGGGGAATATATACGCAGTATTTT. This translates into CSVEPRGIYTQYF.

V is TRBV11-2 and J is TRBJ1-6; D uncertain. The CDR3 is 14 amino acids. V lost 5 bases, J lost 6 bases, and 11 bases lay in between. Germline CDR1 SGHAT, CDR2 FQNNGV. The CDR3 sequence: CASSPPVPNSPLHF. CDR3 DNA sequence: TGTGCCAGCAGCCCGCCCGTTCCTAATTCACCCCTCCACTTT.

The rearrangement uses TRBV11-1 and TRBJ1-5; D gene ambiguous. The V end was cut by 5 bases, the J end by 5 bases, with 10 bases between. CDR1 SGHAT and CDR2 FQDESV come from the germline V gene (reference sequence). The CDR3 has 13 residues. The CDR3 sequence is CASSPGDYQPQHF. CDR3 coding DNA: TGTGCCAGCAGCCCCGGGGATTATCAGCCCCAGCATTTT.

This clone was observed once. This chain joins TRBV29-1 and TRBJ2-5; 11 bases are a match to TRBD2. This CDR3 spans 15 amino acids. Germline CDR1 is SQVTM and CDR2 is ANQGSEA. V trimming: 1 base; J trimming: 2 bases; junction bases outside the gene matches: 3. CDR3 residues: CSVEGTSGGQETQYF. Here the CDR3 DNA reads TGCAGCGTTGAAGGTACTAGCGGGGGACAAGAGACCCAGTACTTC.

This clone has a single count. This chain links TRBV29-1 with TRBJ1-1, with unresolved D. Germline CDR1 reads SQVTM; CDR2 reads ANQGSEA. The CDR3 sequence is 12 residues long. The V and J ends lost 3 bases and 5 bases respectively, with 10 bases between them. The CDR3 spells CSVDASGTEAFF. CDR3 nucleotide sequence: TGCAGCGTTGACGCCTCTGGGACTGAAGCTTTCTTT.

The J gene is TRBJ1-1, the V gene TRBV5-1; D possibly corresponds to TRBD1 (5 bases). CDR1 and CDR2 from the germline V gene are SGHRS and YFSETQ. The CDR3 extends over 15 amino acids. V lost 3 bases and J lost 0, with 12 bases in between. CDR3 residues: CASSSPTEMNTEAFF. The CDR3 DNA reads TGCGCCAGCAGCTCCCCGACAGAAATGAACACTGAAGCTTTCTTT.

The V call is TRBV7-9, the J call TRBJ2-7; D is unresolved. V dropped 2 bases and J dropped 0 bases, with 5 bases sitting between them. CDR1 is SEHNR, CDR2 FQNEAQ, per germline (reference sequence). The CDR3 consists of 13 residues. CDR3 loop: CASSLTSSYEQYF. CDR3 DNA sequence: TGTGCCAGCAGCTTAACCAGCTCCTACGAGCAGTACTTC.

This clone turned up a few times. The J gene is TRBJ2-5, the V gene TRBV7-9, with 9 bases fitting TRBD2. V lost 3 bases to trimming and J lost 4 bases; unmatched junction nucleotides: 9. Germline-derived CDR1 and CDR2 are SEHNR and FQNEAQ (reference sequence). The CDR3 length is 16 residues. The DNA of the CDR3 is TGTGCCAGCAGCTTGGACCGAGCGGGGGGCTCAGAGACCCAGTACTTC. Amino acids: CASSLDRAGGSETQYF.

The chain carries TRBV5-1 and TRBJ1-6; D not resolved. Germline V gene data show CDR1 as SGHRS and CDR2 as YFSETQ. The CDR3 has 15 residues. V lost 1 base, J lost 7 bases, and 12 bases lay in between. The CDR3 sequence is CASSLWSGVNSPLHF. In DNA form, the CDR3 reads TGCGCCAGCAGCTTGTGGTCTGGGGTGAATTCACCCCTCCACTTT.

The chain recombines TRBV30 with TRBJ1-6, with D hard to call. Germline lookup yields CDR1 GTSNPN and CDR2 SVGIG (reference sequence). This CDR3 comprises 12 residues. Trimming pared 4 bases from V and 7 bases from J, leaving 8 bases between. CDR3 nucleotides: TGTGCCTGGAATATAGCCAATTCACCCCTCCACTTT. Its translation: CAWNIANSPLHF.